The 4 T cell receptor beta chains in this list originate from one sample, sequenced in a study of T cells in Graves' hyperthyroidism and ophthalmopathy. The TCR beta CDR3 regions underwent amplification using RNA transcripts as the source. When the TCR CDR3 underwent first-round RT-PCR, the HTBI primer set was used. Using its own MiXCR run on the multiplex PCR reads, TCRdb lists one record per CDR3 protein. The sample has over 350,000 distinct CDR3 sequences, approximately 14% seen once. The sequencing input was blood. These receptors all come from a man between 18 and 29 years old with Graves' ophthalmopathy.

This clonotype was detected ten times or more. The chain has TRBV12-5 and TRBJ1-2; D call uncertain. Trimming cost V 3 bases and J 2 bases, with 4 bases left between them. There are 12 residues in the CDR3. CDR1 and CDR2 (germline): LGHNT, FRNRAP. This CDR3 is CASGFANYGYTF. CDR3 DNA sequence: TGTGCTAGTGGTTTCGCCAACTATGGCTACACCTTC. The full variable domain, with the rest looked up from reference TRBV12-5 and TRBJ1-2, is DARVTQTPRHKVTEMGQEVTMRCQPILGHNTVFWYRQTMMQGLELLAYFRNRAPLDDSGMPKDRFSAEMPDATLATLKIQPSEPRDSAVYFCASGFANYGYTFGSGTRLTVV.

This clonotype has more than one count but fewer than ten. The chain has TRBV19 and TRBJ1-5, with D possibly matching TRBD1 (5 bases). The CDR3 is made up of 16 amino acids. Trimming left V 5 bases short and J 0 bases short, with 14 bases between. Per the germline V gene, CDR1 is LNHDA and CDR2 is SQIVND (reference sequence). CDR3 sequence: CASSPLGGYSNQPQHF. As DNA, the CDR3 is TGTGCCAGTAGTCCTCTGGGGGGTTATAGCAATCAGCCCCAGCATTTT.

The table lists this clonotype with many counts. This chain connects TRBV11-3 to TRBJ2-1; D uncertain. The CDR3 length is 11 residues. Trimming cost V 2 bases and J 7 bases, with 3 bases left between them. Germline V gives CDR1 SGHNT, CDR2 YENEEA. This CDR3 is CASSLQNEQFF. The CDR3 DNA is TGTGCCAGCAGCTTACAGAATGAGCAGTTCTTC.

In this sample, this clonotype turned up many times. The junction departs from the called germline gene at one end, perhaps through a read error. The chain recombines TRBV30 with TRBJ2-5; D possibly matches TRBD1 or TRBD2 (5 bases each). The CDR3 runs 13 residues. Germline V CDR1 and CDR2: GTSNPN, SVGIG (reference sequence). The CDR3: CAWDPLSPGPRHF. CDR3 nucleotides: TGTGCCTGGGACCCCTTGTCCCCGGGACCCCGTCACTTC.